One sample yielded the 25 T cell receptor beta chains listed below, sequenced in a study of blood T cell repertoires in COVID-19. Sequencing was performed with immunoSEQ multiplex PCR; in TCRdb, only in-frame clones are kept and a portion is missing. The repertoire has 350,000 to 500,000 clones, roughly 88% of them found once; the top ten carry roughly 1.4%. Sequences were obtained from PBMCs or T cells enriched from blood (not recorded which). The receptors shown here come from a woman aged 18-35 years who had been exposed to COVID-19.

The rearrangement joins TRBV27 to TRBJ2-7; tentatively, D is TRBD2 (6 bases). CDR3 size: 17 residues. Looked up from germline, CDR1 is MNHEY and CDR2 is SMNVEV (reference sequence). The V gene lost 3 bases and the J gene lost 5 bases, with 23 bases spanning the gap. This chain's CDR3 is CASSLTVLDGGEHEQYF. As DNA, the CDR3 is TGTGCCAGCAGTTTGACCGTCCTTGACGGAGGGGAACACGAGCAGTACTTC.

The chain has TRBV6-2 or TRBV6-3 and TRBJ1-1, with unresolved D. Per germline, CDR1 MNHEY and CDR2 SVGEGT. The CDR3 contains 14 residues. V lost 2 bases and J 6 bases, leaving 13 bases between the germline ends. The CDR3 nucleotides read TGTGCCAGCAGTTACCTACCGGGGATACCTGAAGCTTTCTTT. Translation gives CASSYLPGIPEAFF.

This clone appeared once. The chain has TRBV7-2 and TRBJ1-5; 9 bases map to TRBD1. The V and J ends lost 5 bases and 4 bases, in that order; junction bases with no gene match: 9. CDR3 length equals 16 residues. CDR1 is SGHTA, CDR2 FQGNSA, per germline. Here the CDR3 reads CASSGTGPKRNQPQHF. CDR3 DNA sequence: TGTGCCAGCAGCGGGACAGGGCCCAAGCGAAATCAGCCCCAGCATTTT.

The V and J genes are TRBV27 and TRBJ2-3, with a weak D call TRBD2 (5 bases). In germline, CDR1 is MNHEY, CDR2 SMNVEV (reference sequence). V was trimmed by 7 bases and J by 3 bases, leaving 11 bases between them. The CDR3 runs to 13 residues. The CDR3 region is CASTVRETDTQYF. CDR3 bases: TGTGCCAGCACCGTTAGGGAGACAGATACGCAGTATTTT.

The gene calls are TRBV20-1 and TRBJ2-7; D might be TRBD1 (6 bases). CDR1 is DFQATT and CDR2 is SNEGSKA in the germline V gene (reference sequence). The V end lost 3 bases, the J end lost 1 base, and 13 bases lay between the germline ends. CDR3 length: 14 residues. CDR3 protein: CSASRGQGSYEQYF. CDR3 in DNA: TGCAGTGCTAGTAGGGGCCAGGGGTCCTACGAGCAGTACTTC.

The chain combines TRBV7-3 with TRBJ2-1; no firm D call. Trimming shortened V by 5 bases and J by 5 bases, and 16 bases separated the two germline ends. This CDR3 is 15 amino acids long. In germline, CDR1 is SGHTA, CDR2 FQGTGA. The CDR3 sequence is CASSSVLSDHNEQFF. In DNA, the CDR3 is TGTGCCAGCAGCAGCGTCCTCTCAGACCACAATGAGCAGTTCTTC.

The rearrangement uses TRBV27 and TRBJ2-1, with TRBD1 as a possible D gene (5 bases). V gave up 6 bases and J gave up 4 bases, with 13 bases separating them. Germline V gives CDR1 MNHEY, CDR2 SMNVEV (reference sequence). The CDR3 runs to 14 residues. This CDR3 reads CASRHPTVYNEQFF. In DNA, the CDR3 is TGTGCCAGCAGACATCCGACAGTTTACAATGAGCAGTTCTTC.

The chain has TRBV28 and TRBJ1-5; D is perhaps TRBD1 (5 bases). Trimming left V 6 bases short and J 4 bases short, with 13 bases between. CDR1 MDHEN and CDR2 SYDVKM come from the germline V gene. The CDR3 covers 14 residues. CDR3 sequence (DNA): TGTGCCAGCAGCCGCAATAGGGGAAATCAGCCCCAGCATTTT. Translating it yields CASSRNRGNQPQHF.

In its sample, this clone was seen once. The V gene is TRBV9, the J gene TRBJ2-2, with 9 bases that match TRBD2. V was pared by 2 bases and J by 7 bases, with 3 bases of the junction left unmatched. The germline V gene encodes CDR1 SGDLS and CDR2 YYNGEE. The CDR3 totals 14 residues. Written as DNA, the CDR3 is TGTGCCAGCAGCGTTTCTAGCGGGATCGGGGAGCTGTTTTTT. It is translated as CASSVSSGIGELFF.

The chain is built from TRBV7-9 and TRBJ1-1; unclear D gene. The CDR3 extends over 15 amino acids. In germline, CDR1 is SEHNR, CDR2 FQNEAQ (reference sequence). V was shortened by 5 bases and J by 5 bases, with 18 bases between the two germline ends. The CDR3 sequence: CASSPIGYSGTEAFF. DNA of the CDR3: TGTGCCAGCAGCCCCATAGGTTACTCGGGAACTGAAGCTTTCTTT. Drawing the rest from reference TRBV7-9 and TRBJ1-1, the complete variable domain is DTGVSQNPRHKITKRGQNVTFRCDPISEHNRLYWYRQTLGQGPEFLTYFQNEAQLEKSRLLSDRFSAERPKGSFSTLEIQRTEQGDSAMYLCASSPIGYSGTEAFFGQGTRLTVV.

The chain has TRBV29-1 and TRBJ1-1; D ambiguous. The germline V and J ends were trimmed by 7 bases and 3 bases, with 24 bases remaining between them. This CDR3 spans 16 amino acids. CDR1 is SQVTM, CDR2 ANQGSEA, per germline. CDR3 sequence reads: CSAWPLRSTRDTEAFF. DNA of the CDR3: TGCAGCGCCTGGCCTCTCCGGTCAACTCGGGACACTGAAGCTTTCTTT.

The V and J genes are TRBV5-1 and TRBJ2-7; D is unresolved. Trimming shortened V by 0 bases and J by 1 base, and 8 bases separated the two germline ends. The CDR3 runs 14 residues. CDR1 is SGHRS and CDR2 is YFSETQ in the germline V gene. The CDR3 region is CASSLVPDSYEQYF. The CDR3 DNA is TGCGCCAGCAGCTTGGTCCCAGATTCCTACGAGCAGTACTTC.

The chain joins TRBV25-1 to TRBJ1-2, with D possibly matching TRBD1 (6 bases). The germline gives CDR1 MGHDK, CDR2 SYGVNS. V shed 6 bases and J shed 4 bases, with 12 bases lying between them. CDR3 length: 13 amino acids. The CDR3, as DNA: TGTGCCAGCAGCACACAGGGTGGCTATGGCTACACCTTC. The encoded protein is CASSTQGGYGYTF.

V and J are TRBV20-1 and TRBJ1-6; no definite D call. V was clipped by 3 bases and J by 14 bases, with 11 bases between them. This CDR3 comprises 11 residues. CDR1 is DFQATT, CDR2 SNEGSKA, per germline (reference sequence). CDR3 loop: CSASLARALHF. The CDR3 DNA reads TGCAGTGCTAGCCTGGCGAGGGCCCTCCACTTT.

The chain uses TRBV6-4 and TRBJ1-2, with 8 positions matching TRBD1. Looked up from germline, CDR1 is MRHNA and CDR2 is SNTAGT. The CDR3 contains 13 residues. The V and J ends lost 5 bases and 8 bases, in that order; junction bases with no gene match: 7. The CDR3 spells CASSLSGGKGYTF. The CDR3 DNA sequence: TGTGCCAGCAGTCTATCAGGGGGCAAAGGCTACACCTTC.

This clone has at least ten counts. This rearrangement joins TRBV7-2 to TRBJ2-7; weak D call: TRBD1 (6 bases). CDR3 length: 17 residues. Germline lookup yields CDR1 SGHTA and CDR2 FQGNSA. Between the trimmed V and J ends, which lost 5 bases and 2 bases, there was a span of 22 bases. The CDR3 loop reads CASSLSAPRSGAYEQYF. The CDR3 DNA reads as TGTGCCAGCAGCCTTAGTGCCCCTAGATCAGGGGCCTACGAGCAGTACTTC.

The CDR3 is CASSYPGLGLHEQFF. The CDR3, as DNA: TGTGCCAGCAGCTACCCGGGACTAGGGTTGCATGAGCAGTTCTTC. The chain joins TRBV11-2 to TRBJ2-1; 8 nucleotides line up with TRBD2. This CDR3 has 15 amino acids. The germline CDR1 and CDR2 sequences are SGHAT and FQNNGV. V dropped 4 bases and J dropped 8; count of bases not matched to a gene: 10.

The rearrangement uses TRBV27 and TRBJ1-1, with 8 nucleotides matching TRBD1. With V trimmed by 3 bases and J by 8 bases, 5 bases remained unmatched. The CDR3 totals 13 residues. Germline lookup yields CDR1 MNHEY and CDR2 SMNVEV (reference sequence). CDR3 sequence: CASSLGTGREAFF. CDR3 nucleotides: TGTGCCAGCAGTTTGGGGACAGGTCGGGAAGCTTTCTTT.

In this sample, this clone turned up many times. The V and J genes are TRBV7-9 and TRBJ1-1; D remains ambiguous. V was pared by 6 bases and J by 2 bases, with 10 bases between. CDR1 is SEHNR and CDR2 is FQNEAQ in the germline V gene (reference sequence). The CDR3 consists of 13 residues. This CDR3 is CASRLQRNTEAFF. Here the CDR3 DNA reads TGTGCCAGCAGACTGCAACGCAACACTGAAGCTTTCTTT.

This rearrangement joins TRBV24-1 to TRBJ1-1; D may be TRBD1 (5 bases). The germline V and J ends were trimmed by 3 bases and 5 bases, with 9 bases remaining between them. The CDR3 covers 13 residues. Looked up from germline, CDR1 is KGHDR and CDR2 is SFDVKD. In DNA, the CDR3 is TGTGCCACCAGTGATCTCGGGGGGACTGAAGCTTTCTTT. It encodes CATSDLGGTEAFF.

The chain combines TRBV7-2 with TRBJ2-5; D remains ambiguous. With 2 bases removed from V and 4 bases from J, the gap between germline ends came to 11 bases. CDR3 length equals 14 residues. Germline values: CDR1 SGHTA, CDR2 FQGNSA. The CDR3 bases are TGTGCCAGCAGCTTAATGGCTAGTAGAGAGACCCAGTACTTC. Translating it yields CASSLMASRETQYF.

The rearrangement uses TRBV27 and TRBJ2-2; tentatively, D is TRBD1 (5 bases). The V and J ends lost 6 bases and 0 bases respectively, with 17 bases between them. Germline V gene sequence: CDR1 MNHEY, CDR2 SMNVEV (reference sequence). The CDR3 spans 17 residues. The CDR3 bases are TGTGCCAGCAGCGACGAAGCAGGGCGCGCGAACACCGGGGAGCTGTTTTTT. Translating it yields CASSDEAGRANTGELFF.

DNA of the CDR3: TGCGCCAGCAGCAAAGACAGGGTGCCCACAGATACGCAGTATTTT. As protein: CASSKDRVPTDTQYF. The genes are TRBV5-1 and TRBJ2-3, with 7 bases fitting TRBD1. This CDR3 is built from 15 residues. V lost 4 bases, J lost 2 bases, and 7 bases stayed unmatched. Germline CDR1 is SGHRS and CDR2 is YFSETQ. Using reference TRBV5-1 and TRBJ2-3 for the parts outside the CDR3, the full variable domain is KAGVTQTPRYLIKTRGQQVTLSCSPISGHRSVSWYQQTPGQGLQFLFEYFSETQRNKGNFPGRFSGRQFSNSRSEMNVSTLELGDSALYLCASSKDRVPTDTQYFGPGTRLTVL.

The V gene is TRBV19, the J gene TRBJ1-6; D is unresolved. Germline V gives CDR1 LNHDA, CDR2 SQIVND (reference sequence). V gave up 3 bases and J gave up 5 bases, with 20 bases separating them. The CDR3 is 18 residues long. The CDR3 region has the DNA TGTGCCAGTAGTATCGGGAGGCACATCCTGGGGAATAATTCACCCCTCCACTTT. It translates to CASSIGRHILGNNSPLHF.

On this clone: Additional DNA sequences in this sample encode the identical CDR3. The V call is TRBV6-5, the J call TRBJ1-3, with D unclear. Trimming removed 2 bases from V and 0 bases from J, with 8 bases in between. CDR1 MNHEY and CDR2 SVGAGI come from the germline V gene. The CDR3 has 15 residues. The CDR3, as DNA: TGTGCCAGCAGTTACGTATCGGGCTCTGGAAACACCATATATTTT. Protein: CASSYVSGSGNTIYF.